These 9 T cell receptor beta chains originate from one sample sequenced in a study of technical replicates of blood from a handful of donors. Assay used: immunoSEQ multiplex PCR; TCRdb lists only in-frame clones, some missing. The profile shows 55,000 to 75,000 clones, 94% of them singletons. The sequencing sample was made of T cells isolated from PBMCs. These receptors were obtained from a human donor in good health.

The chain links TRBV4-2 to TRBJ2-1, with D hard to call. Trimming pared 3 bases from V and 6 bases from J, leaving 3 bases between. Germline values: CDR1 LGHNA, CDR2 YNFKEQ. The CDR3 runs to 11 residues. CDR3 in DNA: TGTGCCAGCAGCCAGGCCAATGAGCAGTTCTTC. This codes for CASSQANEQFF.

The V gene is TRBV6-1, the J gene TRBJ2-7; tentatively, D is TRBD1 (6 bases). This CDR3 has 14 amino acids. With 2 bases removed from V and 1 base from J, the gap between germline ends came to 9 bases. The germline CDR1 and CDR2 sequences are MNHNS and SASEGT. CDR3 in amino acids: CASSETGWSYEQYF. The CDR3 DNA follows: TGTGCCAGCAGTGAAACAGGGTGGTCCTACGAGCAGTACTTC.

The chain links TRBV13 to TRBJ2-1; 7 bases align to TRBD2. The CDR3 runs 14 residues. Germline-derived CDR1 and CDR2 are PRHDT and FYEKMQ (reference sequence). The V gene end was trimmed by 5 bases and the J gene end by 8 bases; junction bases not matched to a gene: 9. The CDR3 sequence is CASSIRGGLDEQFF. Here the CDR3 DNA reads TGTGCCAGCAGCATAAGGGGAGGGCTCGATGAGCAGTTCTTC. The full variable domain, rest sourced from reference TRBV13 and TRBJ2-1, is AAGVIQSPRHLIKEKRETATLKCYPIPRHDTVYWYQQGPGQDPQFLISFYEKMQSDKGSIPDRFSAQQFSDYHSELNMSSLELGDSALYFCASSIRGGLDEQFFGPGTRLTVL.

The chain joins TRBV4-3 to TRBJ2-3; TRBD2 matches at 8 bases. The CDR3 totals 18 residues. J gave up 4 bases and V 0 bases, and 12 bases lay outside the gene matches. The germline V gene has CDR1 LGHNA and CDR2 YSLEER. CDR3 sequence: CASSQDTPDSGISDTQYF. CDR3 sequence (DNA): TGCGCCAGCAGCCAAGATACCCCGGATAGCGGGATTTCAGATACGCAGTATTTT.

The chain employs TRBV9 and TRBJ1-5; a weak D match, TRBD1 (5 bases). Germline V gene data show CDR1 as SGDLS and CDR2 as YYNGEE. Trimming stripped 0 bases from V and 4 bases from J, with 8 bases between. There are 14 residues in the CDR3. This CDR3 is CASSVGPGNQPQHF. The CDR3 bases are TGTGCCAGCAGCGTAGGTCCAGGGAATCAGCCCCAGCATTTT.

The chain carries TRBV28 and TRBJ2-5; TRBD2 matches 12 bases. The CDR3 runs 18 residues. Losses at the gene ends were 6 bases for V and 5 bases for J; bases not matched to a gene: 16. Per the germline V gene, CDR1 is MDHEN and CDR2 is SYDVKM. For the CDR3, the DNA is TGTGCCAGCAGCTCCGGTCTAACTAGCGGGAGGCTGGGGGAGACCCAGTACTTC. Its translation: CASSSGLTSGRLGETQYF.

This chain joins TRBV19 and TRBJ2-2; a weak D match, TRBD2 (6 bases). Germline values: CDR1 LNHDA, CDR2 SQIVND (reference sequence). CDR3 length: 16 amino acids. Trimming removed 4 bases from V and 4 bases from J, with 16 bases in between. DNA of the CDR3: TGTGCCAGTAGTACTGGAGGGCCCCCGGGCACCGGGGAGCTGTTTTTT. This encodes CASSTGGPPGTGELFF.

This clone was counted once. The CDR3 coding sequence is TGTGCCAGCAGCTTAGGACAGGGGGCGTACGAGCAGTACTTC. Translation gives CASSLGQGAYEQYF. The J gene is TRBJ2-7, the V gene TRBV7-2; 10 bases match TRBD1. There are 14 residues in the CDR3. Germline V gene lookup returns CDR1 SGHTA and CDR2 FQGNSA. V dropped 1 base and J dropped 4; count of bases not matched to a gene: 1.

This chain links TRBV6-1 with TRBJ2-2, with D tentatively TRBD1 (6 bases). Germline CDR1 and CDR2: MNHNS and SASEGT. This CDR3 has 15 amino acids. V lost 4 bases to trimming and J lost 7 bases, with 16 bases between them. CDR3 bases: TGTGCCAGCAGTGTTTTACAGGGATCGATCGGGGAGCTGTTTTTT. The encoded protein is CASSVLQGSIGELFF.